This is a list of T cell receptor beta chains from one sample in a study of blood T cell repertoires in COVID-19. Repertoires were generated with immunoSEQ multiplex PCR, while TCRdb's copy carries only in-frame clones and drops some. Altogether tens of thousands of clones are present, more than 65% being singletons, with the ten largest covering over 25%. The sample taken for sequencing was peripheral blood. The receptors shown here come from a man of 80 years or more with acute or convalescent COVID-19. CDR3s include the opening cysteine and the closing phenylalanine or tryptophan. The order of the fields is J gene, D gene, V gene, clone size, CDR3 protein, CDR3 DNA. The D gene is left open where the match is weak. Expanded clones get a size class; other rows say once, few or many, or leave the size out.

TRBJ2-3 TRBD2 TRBV10-1 NA CASSVGLAESTDTQYF TGCGCCAGCAGTGTAGGACTAGCGGAAAGCACAGATACGCAGTATTTT
TRBJ2-7 TRBD1 TRBV10-1 NA CASSESSRDREQYF TGCGCCAGCAGTGAGTCGTCTCGGGACAGGGAGCAGTACTTC
TRBJ1-4 NA TRBV5-1 NA CASRRDGTPMEKLFF TGCGCCAGCAGGCGTGACGGGACACCTATGGAAAAACTGTTTTTT
TRBJ2-2 TRBD2 TRBV5-1 NA CASSLISGLALSGELFF TGCGCCAGCAGCCTAATATCCGGACTAGCTCTTTCCGGGGAGCTGTTTTTT
TRBJ2-3 NA TRBV27 NA CASSLKARLRTDTQYF TGTGCCAGCAGTTTAAAAGCGCGACTAAGAACAGATACGCAGTATTTT
TRBJ1-2 NA TRBV12-3/TRBV12-4 many CASSLAGSGYTF TGTGCCAGCAGTTTAGCGGGGAGTGGCTACACCTTC
TRBJ1-1 NA TRBV5-6 NA CASSRYWEAEAFF TGTGCCAGCAGCCGGTATTGGGAGGCTGAAGCTTTCTTT
TRBJ2-1 NA TRBV6-4 NA CASSGGTNEQFF TGTGCCAGCAGCGGCGGAACGAATGAGCAGTTCTTC
TRBJ2-5 NA TRBV18 NA CASSPRGGPETQYF TGTGCCAGCTCACCGAGGGGGGGGCCGGAGACCCAGTACTTC
TRBJ1-6 TRBD1 TRBV10-2 NA CASQQGANSPLHF TGCGCCAGCCAACAGGGGGCTAATTCACCCCTCCACTTT
TRBJ2-7 NA TRBV15 NA CATSRDLSAGGYEQYF TGTGCCACCAGCAGAGATCTCTCGGCAGGAGGTTACGAGCAGTACTTC
TRBJ1-5 TRBD1 TRBV19 NA CASSMTGDNQPQHF TGTGCCAGTAGTATGACAGGGGACAATCAGCCCCAGCATTTT
TRBJ2-1 TRBD1 TRBV6-1 NA CASSDTGAREQFF TGTGCCAGCAGTGATACAGGGGCCCGTGAGCAGTTCTTC
TRBJ2-5 TRBD2 TRBV6-5 NA CASSYLGLAEETQYF TGTGCCAGCAGTTACTTGGGACTAGCGGAAGAGACCCAGTACTTC
TRBJ1-1 TRBD1 TRBV6-5 NA CASGPTDRMTEAFF TGTGCCAGCGGCCCTACGGACAGGATGACTGAAGCTTTCTTT
TRBJ1-3 NA TRBV28 NA CASSMGQAISGNTIYF TGTGCCAGCAGTATGGGGCAGGCTATCTCTGGAAACACCATATATTTT
TRBJ2-3 TRBD1 TRBV11-3 NA CASSLQGAVADTQYF TGTGCCAGCAGCTTACAGGGGGCCGTGGCAGATACGCAGTATTTT
TRBJ2-7 TRBD1 TRBV5-6 NA CASSFDRVAYEQYF TGTGCCAGCAGTTTTGACAGGGTCGCCTACGAGCAGTACTTC
TRBJ2-5 TRBD2 TRBV5-1 NA CASSYTSGFQETQYF TGCGCCAGCAGCTACACTAGCGGGTTCCAAGAGACCCAGTACTTC
TRBJ1-2 TRBD1 TRBV10-3 NA CAISERAGGNGYTF TGTGCCATCAGTGAGAGGGCAGGGGGCAATGGCTACACCTTC
TRBJ1-2 NA TRBV3-1/TRBV3-2 NA CASSQAAGSGYTF TGTGCCAGCAGCCAAGCAGCGGGGTCTGGCTACACCTTC
TRBJ2-7 TRBD2 TRBV2 NA CASSEGLAGGEQYF TGTGCCAGCAGTGAGGGACTAGCGGGAGGCGAGCAGTACTTC
TRBJ2-7 NA TRBV2 NA CASSETVYEQYF TGTGCCAGCAGTGAAACAGTCTACGAGCAGTACTTC